This passage covers 6 T cell receptor beta chains from one sample sequenced in a study of OX40 agonist ivuxolimab in advanced cancers. Produced via immunoSEQ multiplex PCR; TCRdb's table is partial and in-frame only. The data hold about 14,000 clones, with around 80% observed a single time. The material sequenced was CD4+ or CD8+ T cells sorted from blood, taken in a trial of the OX40 agonist ivuxolimab. These receptors all stem from an adult with an advanced solid tumor such as melanoma, head and neck, liver or kidney cancer.

This clone turned up a few times. The V and J genes are TRBV7-6 and TRBJ2-1, with TRBD2 matching 10 bases. Trimming at V came to 3 bases and at J to 6 bases, leaving 8 bases not matched to a gene. From germline, CDR1 is SGHVS and CDR2 FNYEAQ. The CDR3 is 16 amino acids. The CDR3 DNA sequence: TGTGCCAGCAGCTTCCCGCCAGCGGGGGGGCCCAATGAGCAGTTCTTC. The encoded protein is CASSFPPAGGPNEQFF.

The J gene is TRBJ1-2, the V gene TRBV13, with D unclear. CDR3 size: 15 residues. The V gene's germline CDR1 is PRHDT and CDR2 FYEKMQ (reference sequence). With 8 bases removed from V and 8 bases from J, the gap between germline ends came to 24 bases. The CDR3 sequence is CASGGSEAAPGGYTF. CDR3 coding DNA: TGTGCCAGCGGAGGGTCAGAGGCCGCCCCTGGGGGCTACACCTTC.

The V gene is TRBV9, the J gene TRBJ1-1; a possible D gene is TRBD1 (6 bases). Trimming pared 0 bases from V and 4 bases from J, leaving 19 bases between. The CDR3 consists of 17 residues. Germline V CDR1 and CDR2: SGDLS, YYNGEE. CDR3 amino acids: CASSVEGIGGASTEAFF. CDR3 in DNA: TGTGCCAGCAGCGTAGAGGGGATAGGGGGTGCGAGCACTGAAGCTTTCTTT.

The V gene is TRBV13, the J gene TRBJ2-7; TRBD1 agrees at 8 bases. Germline V CDR1 and CDR2: PRHDT, FYEKMQ (reference sequence). The ends lost 5 bases at V and 3 bases at J; junction bases unmatched: 6. This CDR3 is 14 amino acids long. CDR3 loop: CASSPTGTGYEQYF. The CDR3 DNA is TGTGCCAGCAGCCCAACAGGGACAGGCTACGAGCAGTACTTC.

The table lists this clone with a count of one. This chain connects TRBV19 to TRBJ2-2; TRBD1 might be the D (5 bases). There are 13 residues in the CDR3. The germline gives CDR1 LNHDA, CDR2 SQIVND (reference sequence). The V gene lost 8 bases and the J gene lost 4 bases, with 11 bases spanning the gap. DNA for the CDR3: TGTGCCAGTGCTCCCAGGGCCACCGGGGAGCTGTTTTTT. Translating gives CASAPRATGELFF.

For the CDR3, the DNA is TGTGCCAGCAGCGTACCCCCGGACAGGAACACCGGGGAGCTGTTTTTT. It encodes CASSVPPDRNTGELFF. The chain has TRBV9 and TRBJ2-2; possibly TRBD1 for D (6 bases). Germline V gene lookup returns CDR1 SGDLS and CDR2 YYNGEE. The CDR3 is made up of 16 amino acids. Trimming left V 1 base short and J 1 base short, with 11 bases between.